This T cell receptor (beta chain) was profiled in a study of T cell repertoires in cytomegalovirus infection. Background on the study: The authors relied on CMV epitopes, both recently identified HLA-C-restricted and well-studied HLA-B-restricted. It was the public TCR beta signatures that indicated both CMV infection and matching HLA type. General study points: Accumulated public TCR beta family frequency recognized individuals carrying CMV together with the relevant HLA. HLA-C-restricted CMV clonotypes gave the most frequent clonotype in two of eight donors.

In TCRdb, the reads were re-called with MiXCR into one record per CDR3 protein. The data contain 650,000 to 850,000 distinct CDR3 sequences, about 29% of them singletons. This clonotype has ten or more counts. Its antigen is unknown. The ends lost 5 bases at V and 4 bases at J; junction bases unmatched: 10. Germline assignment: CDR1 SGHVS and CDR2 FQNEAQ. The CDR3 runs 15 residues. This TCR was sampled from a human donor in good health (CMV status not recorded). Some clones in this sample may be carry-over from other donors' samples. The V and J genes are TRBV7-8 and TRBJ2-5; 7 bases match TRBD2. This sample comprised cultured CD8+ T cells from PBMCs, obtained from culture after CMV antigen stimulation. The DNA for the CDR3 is TGTGCCAGCAGCACCGAAAGGGGCGGGAGAGAGACCCAGTACTTC. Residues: CASSTERGGRETQYF.